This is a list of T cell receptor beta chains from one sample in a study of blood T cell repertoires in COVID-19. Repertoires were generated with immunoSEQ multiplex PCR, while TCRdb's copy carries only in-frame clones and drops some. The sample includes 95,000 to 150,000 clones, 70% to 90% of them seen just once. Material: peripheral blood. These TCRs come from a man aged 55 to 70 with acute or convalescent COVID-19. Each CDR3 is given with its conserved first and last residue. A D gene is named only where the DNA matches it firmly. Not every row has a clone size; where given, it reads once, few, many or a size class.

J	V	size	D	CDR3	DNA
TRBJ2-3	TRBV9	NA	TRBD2	CASSVLAVTDTQYF	TGTGCCAGCAGCGTACTAGCGGTTACAGATACGCAGTATTTT
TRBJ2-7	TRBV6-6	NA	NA	CASSYAGLGTDYEQYF	TGTGCCAGCAGTTACGCGGGATTAGGGACGGACTACGAGCAGTACTTC
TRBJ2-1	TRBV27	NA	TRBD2	CASSLSRASGSGEQFF	TGTGCCAGCAGTTTATCGAGGGCTAGCGGGAGTGGTGAGCAGTTCTTC
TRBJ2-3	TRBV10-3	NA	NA	CAIRKGPSEDTQYF	TGTGCCATCAGAAAGGGGCCAAGCGAGGATACGCAGTATTTT
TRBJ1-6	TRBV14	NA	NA	CASSQGLLTSSYNSPLHF	TGTGCCAGCAGCCAAGGGTTATTAACGAGCTCCTATAATTCACCCCTCCACTTT
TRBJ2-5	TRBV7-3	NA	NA	CASNLGELEETQYF	TGTGCCAGCAATCTAGGGGAATTAGAAGAGACCCAGTACTTC
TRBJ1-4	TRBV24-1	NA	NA	CATSVLQGAEEKLFF	TGTGCCACCAGTGTCTTACAGGGAGCGGAAGAAAAACTGTTTTTT
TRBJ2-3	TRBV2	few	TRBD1	CASSDRGTDTQYF	TGTGCCAGTTCCGACAGGGGCACAGATACGCAGTATTTT
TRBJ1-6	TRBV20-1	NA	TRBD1	CSASSRGLGSPLHF	TGCAGTGCTAGTAGCAGGGGGCTAGGATCACCCCTCCACTTT
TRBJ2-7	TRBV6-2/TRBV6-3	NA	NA	CASSSVASYEQYF	TGTGCCAGCAGTTCAGTGGCCTCCTACGAGCAGTACTTC
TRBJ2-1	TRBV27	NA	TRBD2	CASSFREGRNNEQFF	TGTGCCAGCAGTTTTAGGGAGGGCAGGAACAATGAGCAGTTCTTC
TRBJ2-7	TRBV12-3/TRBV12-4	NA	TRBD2	CASSRGAYEQYF	TGTGCCAGCAGTCGGGGGGCCTACGAGCAGTACTTC
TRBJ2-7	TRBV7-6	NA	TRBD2	CASSRGPAGGPDYEQYF	TGTGCCAGCAGCCGAGGGCCTGCGGGAGGCCCCGACTACGAGCAGTACTTC
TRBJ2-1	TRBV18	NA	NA	CASSPVNNEQFF	TGTGCCAGCTCACCAGTAAACAATGAGCAGTTCTTC
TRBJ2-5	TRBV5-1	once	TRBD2	CASTLGLAVQETQYF	TGCGCCAGCACCTTGGGACTAGCGGTCCAAGAGACCCAGTACTTC
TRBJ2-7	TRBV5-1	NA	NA	CASSGDNSYEQYF	TGCGCCAGCAGCGGGGACAACTCCTACGAGCAGTACTTC